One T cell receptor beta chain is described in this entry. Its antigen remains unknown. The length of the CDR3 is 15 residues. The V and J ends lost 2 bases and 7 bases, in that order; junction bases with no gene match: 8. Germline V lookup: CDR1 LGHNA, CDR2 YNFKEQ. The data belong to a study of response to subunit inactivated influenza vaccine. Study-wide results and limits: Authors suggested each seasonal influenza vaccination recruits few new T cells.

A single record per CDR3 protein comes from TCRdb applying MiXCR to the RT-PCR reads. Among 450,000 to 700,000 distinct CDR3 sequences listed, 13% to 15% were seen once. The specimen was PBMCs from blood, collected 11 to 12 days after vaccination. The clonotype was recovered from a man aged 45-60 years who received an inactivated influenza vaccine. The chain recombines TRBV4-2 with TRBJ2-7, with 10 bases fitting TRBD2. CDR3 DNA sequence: TGTGCCAGCAGCCAACCAGCGGGGGGGCGTCTAGAGCAGTACTTC. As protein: CASSQPAGGRLEQYF.